This T cell receptor (beta chain) comes out of a study of blood T cell repertoires in COVID-19. The overall study: Acute-phase and convalescent COVID-19 samples originated in the United States, Italy and Spain. From T cells, B-cell-depleted T cells, or PBMCs came the material, which was cDNA or gDNA.

As handled by the study authors: Reference gene primer amplification gave estimated nucleated cell counts. Data came from immunoSEQ multiplex PCR; TCRdb stores just in-frame clones and leaves some out. D and trimming were read from the DNA, whereas the V and J calls and clone size are those reported in that table. The repertoire holds roughly 72,000 clones, with approximately 88% as singletons. From germline, CDR1 is SGHTA and CDR2 FQGNSA. The junction had 14 bases not matched to a gene; V was cut back by 7 bases and J by 0 bases. The CDR3 has 19 amino acids. This receptor was obtained from a human donor in a cohort sampled during active COVID-19. The specimen was peripheral blood. The chain couples TRBV7-2 to TRBJ2-3; 12 positions agree with TRBD2. For the CDR3, the DNA is TGTGCCAGCAACCCTTTTGGTCTAGCGGGAGGGTATAGCACAGATACGCAGTATTTT. Its protein is CASNPFGLAGGYSTDTQYF.